This T cell receptor (beta chain) was identified during a study of T cells in Graves' hyperthyroidism and ophthalmopathy. On the basis of clinical symptoms, serum thyroxine and TRAb, thyroid ultrasound and orbital computed tomography, diagnoses were made. The TCR beta CDR3 regions underwent amplification using RNA transcripts as the source. HTBI primers were the set used in a first-round RT-PCR of the TCR CDR3. Via MiXCR, TCRdb re-called the multiplex PCR reads, giving one row per CDR3 protein. The table includes almost 600,000 distinct CDR3 sequences, 46% detected once. This clonotype came up a few times. Input material: peripheral blood or thyroid tissue (not recorded which). This TCR was recovered from a woman between 18 and 29 years old with Graves' hyperthyroidism.

CDR3 DNA sequence: TGTGCCAGCAGCTTGGTTCCAGGCGGGGGCACCGGGGAGCTGTTTTTT. Protein: CASSLVPGGGTGELFF. The V call is TRBV5-6, the J call TRBJ2-2; 7 bases match TRBD2. This CDR3 contains 16 residues. Germline values: CDR1 SGHDT, CDR2 YYEEEE. Trimming at V came to 0 bases and at J to 4 bases, leaving 6 bases not matched to a gene.